This T cell receptor beta chain was documented in a study of OX40 agonist ivuxolimab in advanced cancers. Whole-study findings and limits: Among expanded peripheral T cells, antigen specificity went undetermined.

Details on this clone: The antigen is not known.

The assay was immunoSEQ multiplex PCR, and TCRdb's table has in-frame clones only and misses some. The sample lists fewer than 65,000 clones, approximately 90% seen once, with 5.4% in the top ten. From germline, CDR1 is SGHNT and CDR2 YENEEA. This CDR3 has 15 amino acids. The V and J ends lost 5 bases and 7 bases respectively, with 18 bases between them. The V gene is TRBV11-3, the J gene TRBJ2-1; D possibly matches TRBD1 or TRBD2 (5 bases each). The sequence was collected from an adult with an advanced solid tumor such as melanoma, head and neck, liver or kidney cancer. Sequences were derived from CD4+ or CD8+ T cells sorted from blood, sampled in a trial of the OX40 agonist ivuxolimab. CDR3 in DNA: TGTGCCAGCAGCCTTTCTCGCTGGGGGAATAATGAGCAGTTCTTC. It codes for CASSLSRWGNNEQFF.